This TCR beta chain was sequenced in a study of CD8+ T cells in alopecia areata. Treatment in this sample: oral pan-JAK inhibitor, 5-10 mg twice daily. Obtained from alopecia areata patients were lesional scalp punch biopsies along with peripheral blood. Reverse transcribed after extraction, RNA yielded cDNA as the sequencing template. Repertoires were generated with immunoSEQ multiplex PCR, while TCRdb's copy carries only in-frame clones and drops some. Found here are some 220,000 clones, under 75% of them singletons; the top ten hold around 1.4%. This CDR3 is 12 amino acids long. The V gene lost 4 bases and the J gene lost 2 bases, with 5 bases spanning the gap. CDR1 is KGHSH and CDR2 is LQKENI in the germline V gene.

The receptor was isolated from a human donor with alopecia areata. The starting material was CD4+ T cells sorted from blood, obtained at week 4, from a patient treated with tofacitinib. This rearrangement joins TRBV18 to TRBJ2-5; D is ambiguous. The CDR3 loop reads CASSLSQETQYF. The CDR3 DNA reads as TGTGCCAGCTCACTATCACAAGAGACCCAGTACTTC. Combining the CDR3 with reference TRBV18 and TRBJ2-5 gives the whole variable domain NAGVMQNPRHLVRRRGQEARLRCSPMKGHSHVYWYRQLPEEGLKFMVYLQKENIIDESGMPKERFSAEFPKEGPSILRIQQVVRGDSAAYFCASSLSQETQYFGPGTRLLVL.